The next 23 T cell receptor beta chains were all read from a single sample in a study of T cells in Graves' hyperthyroidism and ophthalmopathy. Amplified TCR beta CDR3 regions came from RNA transcripts. The study used the HTBI primer set for a first-round RT-PCR of the TCR CDR3. TCRdb reanalysed the multiplex PCR reads using MiXCR and keeps one entry per CDR3 protein. The table has a few hundred thousand distinct CDR3 sequences, 20% to 25% seen once. Source material: blood. These TCRs come from a man aged 50 or older with Graves' hyperthyroidism.

In this sample, this clonotype turned up many times. The rearrangement uses TRBV12-3 or TRBV12-4 and TRBJ1-5, with D possibly being TRBD1 (6 bases). The V and J ends lost 2 bases and 2 bases respectively, with 16 bases between them. This CDR3 is built from 17 residues. The CDR3 DNA sequence: TGTGCCAGCAGTTTAAGGGGAGGGGGAACTGGCAATCAGCCCCAGCATTTT. Translating gives CASSLRGGGTGNQPQHF.

This clonotype was counted at least ten times. The chain has TRBV3-1 and TRBJ2-3; 11 bases align to TRBD2. J lost 6 bases, V lost 1 base, and 3 bases had no gene match. The CDR3 is made up of 15 amino acids. CDR1 is LGHDT, CDR2 YNNKEL, per germline (reference sequence). The CDR3 DNA reads as TGTGCCAGCAGCCAAGGACTAGCGGGATGGGATACGCAGTATTTT. This codes for CASSQGLAGWDTQYF.

This clonotype was seen a few times. The gene calls are TRBV30 and TRBJ2-3; no firm D call. V lost 3 bases, J lost 1 base, and 8 bases lay in between. The V gene's germline CDR1 is GTSNPN and CDR2 SVGIG (reference sequence). This CDR3 has 13 amino acids. The DNA of the CDR3 is TGTGCCTGGAGGGCATGGGGCACAGATACGCAGTATTTT. Amino acids: CAWRAWGTDTQYF.

V usage is TRBV29-1 and J usage is TRBJ2-3; a weak D match, TRBD1 (6 bases). The ends were cut back, 4 bases at V and 2 bases at J, with 13 bases in the middle. The germline CDR1 and CDR2 sequences are SQVTM and ANQGSEA. This CDR3 has 14 amino acids. The CDR3 sequence is CSVGIGTTTDTQYF. CDR3 coding DNA: TGCAGCGTTGGGATAGGGACAACCACAGATACGCAGTATTTT.

J is TRBJ2-2 and V is TRBV20-1, with TRBD2 matching 7 bases. There are 17 residues in the CDR3. CDR1 and CDR2 from the germline V gene are DFQATT and SNEGSKA (reference sequence). Losses at the gene ends were 0 bases for V and 3 bases for J; bases not matched to a gene: 10. The CDR3 nucleotides are TGCAGTGCTAGAGATCGGGCTAGCGGAGCGCACACCGGGGAGCTGTTTTTT. Amino acids: CSARDRASGAHTGELFF.

In this sample, this clonotype turned up a few times. The chain combines TRBV12-3 or TRBV12-4 with TRBJ1-4; D is unclear. The CDR3 loop spans 13 amino acids. V was clipped by 1 base and J by 8 bases, with 8 bases between them. CDR3 coding DNA: TGTGCCAGCAGTTTAGTCCAGCCAGAAAAACTGTTTTTT. It specifies CASSLVQPEKLFF.

This clonotype was seen a few times. The CDR3, as DNA: TGTGCCAGCAGCCAAGAAGCGGCACAACCGTACTTC. Its protein is CASSQEAAQPYF. The rearrangement uses TRBV3-1 and TRBJ2-5; tentatively, D is TRBD2 (5 bases). Looked up from germline, CDR1 is LGHDT and CDR2 is YNNKEL (reference sequence). The germline V and J ends were trimmed by 0 bases and 13 bases, with 12 bases remaining between them. The CDR3 has 12 amino acids.

V usage is TRBV29-1 and J usage is TRBJ2-1; 8 nucleotides agree with TRBD2. Germline CDR1 SQVTM, CDR2 ANQGSEA. V lost 3 bases to trimming and J lost 8 bases; unmatched junction nucleotides: 6. CDR3 length: 13 amino acids. Here the CDR3 DNA reads TGCAGCGTTGACGACCTAGCGGGCGATGAGCAGTTCTTC. Its protein product is CSVDDLAGDEQFF.

This clonotype was counted a few times. The rearrangement joins TRBV10-3 to TRBJ2-7; weak D call: TRBD2 (6 bases). The CDR3 is made up of 14 amino acids. The ends were cut back, 3 bases at V and 5 bases at J, with 14 bases in the middle. CDR1 is ENHRY and CDR2 is SYGVKD in the germline V gene. Here the CDR3 reads CAISERLGPHEQYF. CDR3 bases: TGTGCCATCAGTGAACGACTAGGCCCCCACGAGCAGTACTTC.

Ten or more counts support this clonotype. V is TRBV6-5 and J is TRBJ2-1; TRBD1 might be the D (5 bases). Between the trimmed V and J ends, which lost 0 bases and 8 bases, there was a span of 14 bases. Looked up from germline, CDR1 is MNHEY and CDR2 is SVGAGI. The CDR3 length is 15 residues. The chain's CDR3 is CASSYSGPRGHEQFF. CDR3 bases: TGTGCCAGCAGTTACTCGGGTCCTAGGGGCCATGAGCAGTTCTTC.

The chain recombines TRBV30 with TRBJ1-1; D is ambiguous. Germline V lookup: CDR1 GTSNPN, CDR2 SVGIG (reference sequence). The V end was cut by 0 bases, the J end by 10 bases, with 15 bases between. CDR3 length: 13 residues. CDR3 residues: CAWSVQSGLGAFF. The CDR3 bases are TGTGCCTGGAGTGTACAGTCCGGTTTAGGAGCTTTCTTT.

The gene calls are TRBV27 and TRBJ1-1, with D uncertain. Trimming left V 5 bases short and J 1 base short, with 8 bases between. This CDR3 has 13 residues. Germline-derived CDR1 and CDR2 are MNHEY and SMNVEV (reference sequence). CDR3 region: CASSPRRNTEAFF. Written as DNA, the CDR3 is TGTGCCAGCAGTCCACGGAGGAACACTGAAGCTTTCTTT.

In its sample, this clonotype was seen a few times. This rearrangement joins TRBV10-3 to TRBJ1-3; D may be TRBD1 (5 bases). This CDR3 spans 16 amino acids. Per germline, CDR1 ENHRY and CDR2 SYGVKD. With 6 bases removed from V and 0 bases from J, the gap between germline ends came to 15 bases. As DNA, the CDR3 is TGTGCCATCAGGTCCGGGACCGACAGCTCTGGAAACACCATATATTTT. Encoded protein: CAIRSGTDSSGNTIYF.

This clonotype was recorded at least ten times. The V call is TRBV5-1, the J call TRBJ1-1; TRBD1 is a possible D gene (5 bases). Trimming removed 2 bases from V and 1 base from J, with 9 bases in between. Germline lookup yields CDR1 SGHRS and CDR2 YFSETQ. The CDR3 has 14 amino acids. Here the CDR3 reads CASSFQGPNTEAFF. CDR3 DNA sequence: TGCGCCAGCAGCTTTCAGGGTCCGAACACTGAAGCTTTCTTT.

To note about this clonotype: The junction departs from the called germline gene at one end, perhaps through a read error. The chain joins TRBV28 to TRBJ1-6; 7 bases fit TRBD1. CDR3 length equals 12 residues. The germline V gene has CDR1 MDHEN and CDR2 SYDVKM. Written as DNA, the CDR3 is TGTGCCAGCAGTTTAAGGGGACAGTCCCCGGACTTT. As protein: CASSLRGQSPDF.

The V call is TRBV19, the J call TRBJ2-7; TRBD1 matches 10 bases. Germline V gene sequence: CDR1 LNHDA, CDR2 SQIVND (reference sequence). V lost 1 base, J lost 5 bases, and 8 bases stayed unmatched. The CDR3 is 16 amino acids. Written as DNA, the CDR3 is TGTGCCAGTAGTATAGTTCCGGGACAGGGGTCCGACGAGCAGTACTTC. Translated, it gives CASSIVPGQGSDEQYF.

The sample holds a few counts of this clonotype. J is TRBJ2-3 and V is TRBV2; 7 bases agree with TRBD1. The CDR3 has 13 residues. The J segment lost 4 bases and the V segment lost 10 bases, leaving 8 bases of the junction unmatched. Per the germline V gene, CDR1 is SNHLY and CDR2 is FYNNEI. CDR3: CAKGGEGSDTQYF. In DNA form, the CDR3 reads TGTGCCAAAGGGGGCGAAGGGTCAGATACGCAGTATTTT.

V usage is TRBV6-2 or TRBV6-3 and J usage is TRBJ2-5, with 9 nucleotides matching TRBD1. Germline assignment: CDR1 MNHEY and CDR2 SVGEGT. The CDR3 extends over 15 amino acids. V was clipped by 6 bases and J by 2 bases; unmatched bases: 7. This CDR3 reads CASSRGQGRQETQYF. Here the CDR3 DNA reads TGTGCCAGCAGCCGGGGACAGGGTAGGCAAGAGACCCAGTACTTC.

The chain recombines TRBV20-1 with TRBJ2-5, with D hard to call. V was trimmed by 1 base and J by 5 bases, leaving 8 bases between them. CDR1 DFQATT and CDR2 SNEGSKA come from the germline V gene (reference sequence). This CDR3 contains 12 residues. The CDR3 spells CSARARRETQYF. The CDR3, as DNA: TGCAGTGCTAGAGCTCGACGGGAGACCCAGTACTTC.

A few counts support this clonotype. This chain uses TRBV12-3 or TRBV12-4 with TRBJ2-1; 10 nucleotides agree with TRBD2. CDR3 length: 15 amino acids. After removal of 3 bases from V and 7 bases from J, the junction contained 6 bases not matched to a gene. The CDR3 reads CASSFVSGRQNEQFF. CDR3 in DNA: TGTGCCAGCAGTTTCGTTAGCGGGAGGCAAAATGAGCAGTTCTTC.

To note about this clonotype: This may stem from a read error, because a much larger clone lies one nucleotide away. The chain carries TRBV6-9 and TRBJ2-7, with D perhaps matching TRBD1 (5 bases). The CDR3 spans 15 residues. V lost 3 bases and J 4 bases, leaving 16 bases between the germline ends. CDR1 and CDR2 from the germline V gene are MNHGY and SVAAGI. Here the CDR3 DNA reads TGTGCCAGCAGTTACACGGCAAGGGGCAGTTACGAGCAGTACTTC. It translates to CASSYTARGSYEQYF.

This clonotype was seen many times. The rearrangement joins TRBV6-1 to TRBJ1-5, with unresolved D. Between the trimmed V and J ends, which lost 7 bases and 4 bases, there was a span of 11 bases. Germline-derived CDR1 and CDR2 are MNHNS and SASEGT. The CDR3 loop spans 13 amino acids. CDR3 bases: TGTGCCAGCACTTTGACGGGGAATCAGCCCCAGCATTTT. This sequence encodes CASTLTGNQPQHF.

This chain uses TRBV2 with TRBJ1-2; TRBD1 agrees at 8 bases. Germline trimming cut 7 bases from V and 3 bases from J; bases unmatched to any gene: 4. The CDR3 is 13 residues long. The germline V gene has CDR1 SNHLY and CDR2 FYNNEI. The CDR3 nucleotides are TGTGCCAGCATTCTGGACAGGGACTATGGCTACACCTTC. Its protein product is CASILDRDYGYTF.